The clone carrying this TCR beta chain was counted ten times or more. What it recognizes is unknown. Some clones are missing from TCRdb's copy, which holds only in-frame ones; the method was immunoSEQ multiplex PCR. The sample was found to contain around 7,000 clones, and every one recurs. This entry is derived from a study of T cells after posttransplantation cyclophosphamide. Study-level points and caveats: After PTCy, TRB diversity resembled that of CNI/methotrexate controls. Later post-transplant blood repertoires were often dominated by donor CD8+ memory clones. TRB overlap between skin or GI tissue T cells and blood was limited.

Cyclophosphamide on days +3 and +4 followed busulfan-fludarabine conditioning and a marrow graft. This material consisted of PBMCs, taken after an allogeneic stem cell transplant with post-transplant cyclophosphamide. This clonotype was obtained from a male patient aged 30 to 39 who received an allogeneic stem cell transplant from an unrelated donor, was CMV-positive, and had acute and chronic GVHD. Some T cells may have originated in the graft donor.

The CDR3 DNA reads TGTGCCAGCAGTTGGGCAGTAACGAACACCGGGGAGCTGTTTTTT. Translating gives CASSWAVTNTGELFF. V is TRBV6-6 and J is TRBJ2-2; D is uncertain. The V gene lost 4 bases and the J gene lost 0 bases, with 9 bases spanning the gap. The CDR3 runs to 15 residues. Looked up from germline, CDR1 is MNHNY and CDR2 is SVGAGI (reference sequence).